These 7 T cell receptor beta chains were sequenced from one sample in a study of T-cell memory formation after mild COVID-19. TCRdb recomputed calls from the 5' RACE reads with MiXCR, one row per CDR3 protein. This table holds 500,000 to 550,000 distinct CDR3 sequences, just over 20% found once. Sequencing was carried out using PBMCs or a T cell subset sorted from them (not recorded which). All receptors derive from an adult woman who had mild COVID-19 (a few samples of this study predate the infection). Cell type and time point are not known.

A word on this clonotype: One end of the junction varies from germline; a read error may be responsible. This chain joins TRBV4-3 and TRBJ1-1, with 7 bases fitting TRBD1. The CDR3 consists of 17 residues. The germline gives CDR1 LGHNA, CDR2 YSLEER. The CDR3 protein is CASSQDVIRGANPEAFF. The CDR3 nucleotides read TGCGCCAGCAGCCAAGATGTAATCAGGGGGGCGAACCCTGAAGCTTTCTTT.

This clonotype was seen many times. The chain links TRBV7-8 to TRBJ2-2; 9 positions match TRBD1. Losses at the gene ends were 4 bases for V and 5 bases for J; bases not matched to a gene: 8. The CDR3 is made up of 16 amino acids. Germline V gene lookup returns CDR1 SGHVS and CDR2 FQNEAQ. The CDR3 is CASSSQGQGYTGELFF. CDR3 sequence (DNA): TGTGCCAGCAGCTCACAAGGACAGGGGTATACCGGGGAGCTGTTTTTT. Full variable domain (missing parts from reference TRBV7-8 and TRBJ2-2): GAGVSQSPRYKVAKRGQDVALRCDPISGHVSLFWYQQALGQGPEFLTYFQNEAQLDKSGLPSDRFFAERPEGSVSTLKIQRTQQEDSAVYLCASSSQGQGYTGELFFGEGSRLTVL.

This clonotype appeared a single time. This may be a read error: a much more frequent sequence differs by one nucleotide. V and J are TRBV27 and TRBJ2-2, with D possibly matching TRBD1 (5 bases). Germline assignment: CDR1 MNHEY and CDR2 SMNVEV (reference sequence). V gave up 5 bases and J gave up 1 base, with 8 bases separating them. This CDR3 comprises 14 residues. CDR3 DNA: TGTGCCAGCAGTGAAGACAGGAACACCGGGGAGCTGTTTTTT. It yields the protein CASSEDRNTGELFF.

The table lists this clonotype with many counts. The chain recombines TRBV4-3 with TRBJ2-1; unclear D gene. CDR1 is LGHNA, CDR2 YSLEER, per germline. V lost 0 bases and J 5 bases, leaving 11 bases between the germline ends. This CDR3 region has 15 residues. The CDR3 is CASSQDRSANNEQFF. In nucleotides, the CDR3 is TGCGCCAGCAGCCAAGATAGGTCAGCCAACAATGAGCAGTTCTTC.

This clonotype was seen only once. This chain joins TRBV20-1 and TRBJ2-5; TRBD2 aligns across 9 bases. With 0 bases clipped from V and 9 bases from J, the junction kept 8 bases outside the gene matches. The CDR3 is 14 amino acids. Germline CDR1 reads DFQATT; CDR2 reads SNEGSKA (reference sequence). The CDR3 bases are TGCAGTGCTAGAGATGCGACTAGCGGATACTCCCAGTACTTC. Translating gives CSARDATSGYSQYF.

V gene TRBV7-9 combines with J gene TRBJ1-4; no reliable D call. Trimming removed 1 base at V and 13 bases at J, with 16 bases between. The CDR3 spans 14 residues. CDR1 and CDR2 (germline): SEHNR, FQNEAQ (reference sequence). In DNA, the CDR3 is TGTGCCAGCAGCTTAGAGGTGGAGGGAAGGAGACTGTTTTTT. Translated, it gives CASSLEVEGRRLFF.

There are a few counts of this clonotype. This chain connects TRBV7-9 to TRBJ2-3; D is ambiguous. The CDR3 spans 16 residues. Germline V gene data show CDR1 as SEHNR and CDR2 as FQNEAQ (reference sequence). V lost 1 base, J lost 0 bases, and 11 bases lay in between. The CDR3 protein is CASSLDAGLSTDTQYF. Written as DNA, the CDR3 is TGTGCCAGCAGCTTAGATGCTGGGCTCAGCACAGATACGCAGTATTTT. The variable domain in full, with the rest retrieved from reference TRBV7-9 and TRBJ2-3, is DTGVSQNPRHKITKRGQNVTFRCDPISEHNRLYWYRQTLGQGPEFLTYFQNEAQLEKSRLLSDRFSAERPKGSFSTLEIQRTEQGDSAMYLCASSLDAGLSTDTQYFGPGTRLTVL.